The 11 T cell receptor beta chains below were found in one sample sequenced in a study of T cell changes during pregnancy in multiple sclerosis. Measured with immunoSEQ multiplex PCR; TCRdb has only the in-frame clones, and not every one. The sample holds 95,000 to 100,000 clones, under 95% seen once. Sequencing was performed on peripheral blood, taken after pregnancy. The source of these receptors is a female donor in good health, enrolled as a control in a pregnancy study.

J is TRBJ2-2 and V is TRBV28; D remains unclear. The germline CDR1 and CDR2 sequences are MDHEN and SYDVKM. The CDR3 contains 17 residues. Trimming removed 2 bases at V and 5 bases at J, with 18 bases between. In DNA, the CDR3 is TGTGCCAGCAGTTTAGCGGCATCGGGTTTGCGAACCGGGGAGCTGTTTTTT. It specifies CASSLAASGLRTGELFF.

J is TRBJ2-3 and V is TRBV2, with 9 bases that match TRBD1. Trimming at V came to 6 bases and at J to 6 bases, leaving 4 bases not matched to a gene. Germline V gives CDR1 SNHLY, CDR2 FYNNEI. The CDR3 covers 13 residues. The CDR3 bases are TGTGCCAGCAGCGAGGGGACAGGGGATACGCAGTATTTT. Translation gives CASSEGTGDTQYF.

J is TRBJ1-6 and V is TRBV6-5; perhaps TRBD1 as D (5 bases). V lost 1 base and J 5 bases, leaving 9 bases between the germline ends. Germline CDR1 MNHEY, CDR2 SVGAGI. CDR3 size: 15 residues. The CDR3 nucleotides are TGTGCCAGCAGTTACTGGGGAGGGGATAATTCACCCCTCCACTTT. Translating gives CASSYWGGDNSPLHF.

This chain joins TRBV30 and TRBJ1-2; tentative D call: TRBD1 (5 bases). Per germline, CDR1 GTSNPN and CDR2 SVGIG (reference sequence). The V and J ends lost 4 bases and 5 bases respectively, with 17 bases between them. The CDR3 is made up of 14 amino acids. The CDR3 spells CAWKPGASRYGYTF. The CDR3 DNA is TGTGCCTGGAAGCCTGGGGCCAGCAGGTATGGCTACACCTTC.

V is TRBV6-5 and J is TRBJ2-5; 10 bases align to TRBD2. The CDR3 extends over 13 amino acids. The germline CDR1 and CDR2 sequences are MNHEY and SVGAGI. V lost 2 bases and J lost 8; bases outside the gene matches: 2. The CDR3: CASSYRLAGTQYF. CDR3 nucleotides: TGTGCCAGCAGTTACAGACTAGCGGGCACCCAGTACTTC.

The chain couples TRBV6-4 to TRBJ1-1; D uncertain. Trimming took 4 bases from V and 11 from J, leaving 11 bases between them. CDR3 length: 11 residues. CDR1 is MRHNA, CDR2 SNTAGT, per germline. The CDR3: CASSVRVQAFF. As DNA, the CDR3 is TGTGCCAGCAGTGTTCGGGTTCAGGCTTTCTTT.

CDR3 sequence: CASRALGARFGNTIYF. For the CDR3, the DNA is TGTGCCAGCAGGGCCCTGGGGGCCCGCTTTGGAAACACCATATATTTT. The chain carries TRBV2 and TRBJ1-3; D may be TRBD1 (6 bases). This CDR3 has 16 amino acids. V was cut by 6 bases and J by 3 bases, with 18 bases left in between. Germline CDR1 reads SNHLY; CDR2 reads FYNNEI. Full variable domain (outside the CDR3, taken from reference TRBV2 and TRBJ1-3): EPEVTQTPSHQVTQMGQEVILRCVPISNHLYFYWYRQILGQKVEFLVSFYNNEISEKSEIFDDQFSVERPDGSNFTLKIRSTKLEDSAMYFCASRALGARFGNTIYFGEGSWLTVV.

The chain combines TRBV6-1 with TRBJ1-2; no reliable D call. The CDR3 length is 13 residues. Looked up from germline, CDR1 is MNHNS and CDR2 is SASEGT. Trimming took 6 bases from V and 1 from J, leaving 9 bases between them. CDR3 protein: CASRRDFNYGYTF. CDR3 bases: TGTGCCAGCAGGAGGGATTTTAACTATGGCTACACCTTC.

This chain links TRBV28 with TRBJ1-1; 7 bases agree with TRBD1. The CDR3 spans 14 residues. Per the germline V gene, CDR1 is MDHEN and CDR2 is SYDVKM. The J segment lost 5 bases and the V segment lost 4 bases, leaving 7 bases of the junction unmatched. The CDR3 is CASSSQGKRTEAFF. Written as DNA, the CDR3 is TGTGCCAGCAGTTCACAGGGGAAGAGAACTGAAGCTTTCTTT.

The V and J genes are TRBV6-8 and TRBJ1-2, with 8 bases aligning to TRBD1. The germline V gene encodes CDR1 MNHGY and CDR2 SAAAGT. The CDR3 is 15 amino acids. V gave up 7 bases and J gave up 2 bases; unmatched junction bases: 9. CDR3 DNA: TGTGCCAGCAACAGACAGGGGTCGTTGAACTATGGCTACACCTTC. Amino acid sequence: CASNRQGSLNYGYTF.

This chain connects TRBV29-1 to TRBJ2-2; 9 positions agree with TRBD1. V gave up 6 bases and J gave up 4 bases; unmatched junction bases: 12. Germline V gives CDR1 SQVTM, CDR2 ANQGSEA. The length of the CDR3 is 16 residues. CDR3 loop: CSVERTGARFTGELFF. The CDR3 DNA follows: TGCAGCGTGGAGAGGACAGGGGCACGGTTCACCGGGGAGCTGTTTTTT.